The clone carrying this TCR beta chain was observed a few times. Its antigen is undetermined. This record belongs to a study of CD8+ T cells in alopecia areata. Study-level findings and limits: Researchers reported that TCR sharing among patients proved less clear than in mice, possibly HLA-linked.

RNA extraction was followed by reverse transcription into cDNA, which acted as the sequencing template. The repertoire was sequenced with immunoSEQ multiplex PCR; TCRdb's copy has only in-frame clones and lacks some. The sample records 100,000 to 130,000 clones, roughly 60% being singletons. PBMC-derived CD4+ and CD8+ T cells were sorted. Sequencing was performed on CD8+ T cells sorted from blood. This receptor was identified in a human donor in good health.

Here the CDR3 reads CSVEAAGALFF. The CDR3 DNA follows: TGCAGCGTTGAAGCGGCAGGCGCTTTGTTCTTC. J is TRBJ2-1 and V is TRBV29-1; D gene ambiguous. CDR1 is SQVTM and CDR2 is ANQGSEA in the germline V gene. The CDR3 totals 11 residues. The germline V and J ends were trimmed by 1 base and 15 bases, with 13 bases remaining between them.